The 20 T cell receptor beta chains below come from one sample, sequenced in a study of blood T cell repertoires in COVID-19. Measured with immunoSEQ multiplex PCR; TCRdb has only the in-frame clones, and not every one. The table lists roughly 150,000 clones, approximately 85% of them singletons. Sequenced material: peripheral blood. The receptors here all came from a woman older than 75 with COVID-19, enrolled during active disease.

The chain links TRBV5-6 to TRBJ2-1; TRBD2 aligns across 13 bases. The V gene's germline CDR1 is SGHDT and CDR2 YYEEEE. The CDR3 loop spans 17 amino acids. The V and J ends lost 1 base and 5 bases, in that order; junction bases with no gene match: 6. This CDR3 reads CASSLTSGTSGDNEQFF. In nucleotides, the CDR3 is TGTGCCAGCAGCTTGACCTCCGGGACTAGCGGGGACAATGAGCAGTTCTTC.

The chain combines TRBV19 with TRBJ1-2, with D possibly being TRBD1 (5 bases). CDR3 size: 12 residues. V was shortened by 8 bases and J by 4 bases, with 11 bases between the two germline ends. Germline values: CDR1 LNHDA, CDR2 SQIVND (reference sequence). This CDR3 reads CASGTGIYGYTF. As DNA, the CDR3 is TGTGCCAGTGGCACAGGAATCTATGGCTACACCTTC. Using reference TRBV19 and TRBJ1-2 for the parts outside the CDR3, the full variable domain is DGGITQSPKYLFRKEGQNVTLSCEQNLNHDAMYWYRQDPGQGLRLIYYSQIVNDFQKGDIAEGYSVSREKKESFPLTVTSAQKNPTAFYLCASGTGIYGYTFGSGTRLTVV.

A few counts support this clone. V and J are TRBV9 and TRBJ1-3; D possibly corresponds to TRBD1 (6 bases). The CDR3 spans 11 residues. Germline V gene data show CDR1 as SGDLS and CDR2 as YYNGEE. Trimming pared 0 bases from V and 12 bases from J, leaving 7 bases between. This CDR3 is CASSVDRDIYF. The CDR3 DNA is TGTGCCAGCAGCGTAGACAGGGACATATATTTT.

J is TRBJ2-7 and V is TRBV19, with D possibly matching TRBD2 (5 bases). V was pared by 4 bases and J by 1 base, with 8 bases between. This CDR3 contains 13 residues. The germline V gene encodes CDR1 LNHDA and CDR2 SQIVND (reference sequence). The CDR3 coding sequence is TGTGCCAGTAGTAAACTAGGATCCTACGAGCAGTACTTC. Encoded protein: CASSKLGSYEQYF.

This chain connects TRBV30 to TRBJ2-4, with a weak D call TRBD2 (6 bases). V was clipped by 1 base and J by 9 bases, with 16 bases between them. Germline V gene data show CDR1 as GTSNPN and CDR2 as SVGIG (reference sequence). The CDR3 length is 14 residues. The CDR3 DNA sequence: TGTGCCTGGAGTGAGGGACTTAAAGGAAGCATTCAGTACTTC. Translation: CAWSEGLKGSIQYF.

As DNA, the CDR3 is TGTGCCAGCAGTTACAGGGGCAGACTCAACACCGGGGAGCTGTTTTTT. Translating gives CASSYRGRLNTGELFF. The rearrangement links TRBV6-5 to TRBJ2-2, with D possibly TRBD1 on 5 matching bases. CDR1 is MNHEY and CDR2 is SVGAGI in the germline V gene. The CDR3 is 16 residues long. Trimming cost V 2 bases and J 2 bases, with 12 bases left between them.

The chain couples TRBV7-2 to TRBJ2-3, with 15 bases aligning to TRBD2. CDR3 length: 15 residues. J lost 8 bases, V lost 6 bases, and 6 bases had no gene match. Germline V gives CDR1 SGHTA, CDR2 FQGNSA. The CDR3 loop is CASRRTSGGAGTQYF. The CDR3 DNA reads TGTGCCAGCAGACGGACTAGCGGGGGGGCAGGTACGCAGTATTTT.

The rearrangement uses TRBV30 and TRBJ1-6; maybe TRBD1 (5 bases). Germline V gives CDR1 GTSNPN, CDR2 SVGIG (reference sequence). V was clipped by 0 bases and J by 9 bases, with 18 bases between them. The CDR3 totals 16 residues. CDR3 amino acids: CAWSVPLGPGGSPLHF. CDR3 bases: TGTGCCTGGAGTGTACCCCTTGGTCCGGGGGGTTCACCCCTCCACTTT.

This chain joins TRBV5-1 and TRBJ1-2; TRBD1 might be the D (5 bases). Germline V gene data show CDR1 as SGHRS and CDR2 as YFSETQ. The V end lost 2 bases, the J end lost 3 bases, and 11 bases lay between the germline ends. There are 14 residues in the CDR3. The CDR3 DNA reads TGCGCCAGCAGCTTCCAGGGTCCCGACTATGGCTACACCTTC. Protein: CASSFQGPDYGYTF.

This rearrangement joins TRBV7-9 to TRBJ2-7; no firm D call. The CDR3 is made up of 12 amino acids. The V end lost 2 bases, the J end lost 2 bases, and 4 bases lay between the germline ends. Germline V gene sequence: CDR1 SEHNR, CDR2 FQNEAQ (reference sequence). CDR3 bases: TGTGCCAGCAGCTTAACTACCTACGAGCAGTACTTC. It specifies CASSLTTYEQYF.

This clone was counted a few times. The chain links TRBV2 to TRBJ2-5, with D hard to call. Germline assignment: CDR1 SNHLY and CDR2 FYNNEI. The CDR3 is 12 residues long. V gave up 7 bases and J gave up 5 bases, with 11 bases separating them. The DNA of the CDR3 is TGTGCCAGCAAGGTGGCGGCGGAGACCCAGTACTTC. Its protein product is CASKVAAETQYF. The whole variable domain, filled in from reference TRBV2 and TRBJ2-5, reads EPEVTQTPSHQVTQMGQEVILRCVPISNHLYFYWYRQILGQKVEFLVSFYNNEISEKSEIFDDQFSVERPDGSNFTLKIRSTKLEDSAMYFCASKVAAETQYFGPGTRLLVL.

The chain uses TRBV5-5 and TRBJ2-5; a possible D gene is TRBD1 (6 bases). Trimming removed 3 bases from V and 5 bases from J, with 14 bases in between. The length of the CDR3 is 14 residues. The germline V gene has CDR1 SGHKS and CDR2 YYEKEE (reference sequence). CDR3 region: CASSSKQGWETQYF. For the CDR3, the DNA is TGTGCCAGCAGCTCGAAACAGGGCTGGGAGACCCAGTACTTC.

The rearrangement links TRBV30 to TRBJ2-1; D is ambiguous. Trimming took off 1 base at V and 8 bases at J, with 6 bases between the two ends. CDR1 and CDR2 (germline): GTSNPN, SVGIG (reference sequence). The CDR3 has 11 residues. CDR3 region: CAWSGRDEQFF. CDR3 coding DNA: TGTGCCTGGAGTGGTCGAGATGAGCAGTTCTTC.

V is TRBV5-1 and J is TRBJ2-1; 9 nucleotides match TRBD1. The junction had 8 bases not matched to a gene; V was cut back by 1 base and J by 9 bases. The CDR3 totals 15 residues. Per the germline V gene, CDR1 is SGHRS and CDR2 is YFSETQ. CDR3: CASSLMGQGESEQFF. The CDR3 DNA sequence: TGCGCCAGCAGCTTGATGGGACAGGGAGAAAGTGAGCAGTTCTTC.

This rearrangement joins TRBV7-8 to TRBJ2-7, with a tentative D call TRBD1 (6 bases). The ends were cut back, 5 bases at V and 6 bases at J, with 20 bases in the middle. The CDR3 is 15 residues long. The germline CDR1 and CDR2 sequences are SGHVS and FQNEAQ. In DNA form, the CDR3 reads TGTGCCAGCAGCCCATTAGCAGGGGCCCGGGGCGAGCAGTACTTC. Its translation: CASSPLAGARGEQYF.

The V and J genes are TRBV28 and TRBJ2-2; 8 bases are a match to TRBD1. The CDR3 is 14 residues long. V was clipped by 10 bases and J by 3 bases; unmatched bases: 7. Germline loops: CDR1 MDHEN, CDR2 SYDVKM. The CDR3 sequence: CANPGGGDTGELFF. The CDR3, as DNA: TGTGCCAACCCAGGGGGCGGCGACACCGGGGAGCTGTTTTTT. The full variable domain, its missing parts supplied by reference TRBV28 and TRBJ2-2, is DVKVTQSSRYLVKRTGEKVFLECVQDMDHENMFWYRQDPGLGLRLIYFSYDVKMKEKGDIPEGYSVSREKKERFSLILESASTNQTSMYLCANPGGGDTGELFFGEGSRLTVL.

The chain combines TRBV28 with TRBJ2-1; 8 bases are shared with TRBD2. V dropped 1 base and J dropped 4; count of bases not matched to a gene: 3. The CDR3 totals 15 residues. Germline CDR1 reads MDHEN; CDR2 reads SYDVKM. This CDR3 reads CASSLFGGRYNEQFF. In DNA form, the CDR3 reads TGTGCCAGCAGTTTATTCGGCGGGAGGTACAATGAGCAGTTCTTC.

CDR3 nucleotides: TGTGCCAGCAGTGACCGCCTAAGAGCGGGACAGGGGGACGAGCAGTACTTC. Translation: CASSDRLRAGQGDEQYF. The chain carries TRBV6-1 and TRBJ2-7; 11 bases align to TRBD1. The CDR3 loop spans 17 amino acids. V dropped 3 bases and J dropped 5; count of bases not matched to a gene: 12. Looked up from germline, CDR1 is MNHNS and CDR2 is SASEGT.

The rearrangement links TRBV7-6 to TRBJ1-1; TRBD1 aligns across 11 bases. CDR1 and CDR2 (germline): SGHVS, FNYEAQ. The V segment lost 5 bases and the J segment 5 bases; nucleotides outside the gene matches: 7. The CDR3 spans 15 residues. CDR3 protein: CASSVGQGARTEAFF. The CDR3 DNA follows: TGTGCCAGCAGCGTAGGACAGGGGGCGAGGACTGAAGCTTTCTTT.

The chain employs TRBV28 and TRBJ1-3; 9 nucleotides align to TRBD1. CDR3 length: 15 amino acids. Germline CDR1 and CDR2: MDHEN and SYDVKM. The trim removed 6 bases at V and 3 bases at J, leaving 6 bases unmatched. In nucleotides, the CDR3 is TGTGCCAGCAGGTTAACAGGGGGCGGTGGAAACACCATATATTTT. It yields the protein CASRLTGGGGNTIYF.